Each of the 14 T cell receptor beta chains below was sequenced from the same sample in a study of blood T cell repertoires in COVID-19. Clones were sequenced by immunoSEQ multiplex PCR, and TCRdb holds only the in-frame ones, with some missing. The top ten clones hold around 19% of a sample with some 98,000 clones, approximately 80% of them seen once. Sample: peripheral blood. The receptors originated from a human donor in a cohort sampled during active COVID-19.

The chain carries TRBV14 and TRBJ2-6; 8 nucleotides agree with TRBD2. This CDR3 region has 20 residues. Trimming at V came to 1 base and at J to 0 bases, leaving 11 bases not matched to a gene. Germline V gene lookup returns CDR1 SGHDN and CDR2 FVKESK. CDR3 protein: CASSQGYFSGASSGANVLTF. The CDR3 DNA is TGTGCCAGCAGCCAAGGATACTTTAGCGGGGCTAGCTCTGGGGCCAACGTCCTGACTTTC.

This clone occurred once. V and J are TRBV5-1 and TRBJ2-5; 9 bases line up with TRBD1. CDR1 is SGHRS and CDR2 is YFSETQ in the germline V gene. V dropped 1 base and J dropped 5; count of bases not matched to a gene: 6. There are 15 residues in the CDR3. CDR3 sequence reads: CASSLWGQGIETQYF. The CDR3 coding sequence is TGCGCCAGCAGCTTGTGGGGACAGGGCATTGAGACCCAGTACTTC. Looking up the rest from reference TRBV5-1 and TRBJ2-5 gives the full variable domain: KAGVTQTPRYLIKTRGQQVTLSCSPISGHRSVSWYQQTPGQGLQFLFEYFSETQRNKGNFPGRFSGRQFSNSRSEMNVSTLELGDSALYLCASSLWGQGIETQYFGPGTRLLVL.

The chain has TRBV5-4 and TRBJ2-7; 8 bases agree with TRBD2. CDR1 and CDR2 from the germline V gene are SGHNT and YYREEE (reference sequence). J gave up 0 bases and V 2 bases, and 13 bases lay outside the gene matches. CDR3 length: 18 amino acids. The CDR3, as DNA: TGTGCCAGCAGCTTAGTAGTTGGGGGCGGGGGGAGCTCCTACGAGCAGTACTTC. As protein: CASSLVVGGGGSSYEQYF.

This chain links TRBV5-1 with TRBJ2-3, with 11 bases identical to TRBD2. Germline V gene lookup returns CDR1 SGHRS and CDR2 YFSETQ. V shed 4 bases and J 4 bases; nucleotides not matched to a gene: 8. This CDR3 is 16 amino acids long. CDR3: CASSPAGTSGADTQYF. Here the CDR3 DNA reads TGCGCCAGCAGCCCGGCGGGGACTAGCGGAGCAGATACGCAGTATTTT.

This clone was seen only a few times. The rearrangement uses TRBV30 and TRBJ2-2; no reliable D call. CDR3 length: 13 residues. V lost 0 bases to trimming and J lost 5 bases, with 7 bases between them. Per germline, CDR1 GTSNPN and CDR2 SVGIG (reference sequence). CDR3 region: CAWSVPGTGELFF. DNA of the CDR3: TGTGCCTGGAGTGTGCCCGGGACCGGGGAGCTGTTTTTT.

This CDR3 reads CASSREGNTEAFF. The CDR3 DNA follows: TGTGCCAGCAGTCGGGAAGGAAACACTGAAGCTTTCTTT. This chain connects TRBV2 to TRBJ1-1; D is undetermined. The V gene lost 5 bases and the J gene lost 2 bases, with 9 bases spanning the gap. There are 13 residues in the CDR3. Germline V gives CDR1 SNHLY, CDR2 FYNNEI.

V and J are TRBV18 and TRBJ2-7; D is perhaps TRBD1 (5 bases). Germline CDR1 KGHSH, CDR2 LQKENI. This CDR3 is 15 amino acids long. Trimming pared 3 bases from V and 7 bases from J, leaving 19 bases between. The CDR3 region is CASSPGAEGAGEQYF. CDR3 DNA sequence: TGTGCCAGCTCACCTGGGGCGGAAGGGGCAGGGGAGCAGTACTTC.

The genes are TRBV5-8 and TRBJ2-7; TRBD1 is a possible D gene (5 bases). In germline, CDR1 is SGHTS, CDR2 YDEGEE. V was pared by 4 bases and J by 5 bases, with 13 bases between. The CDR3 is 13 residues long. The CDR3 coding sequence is TGTGCCAGCAGCCCTCCCAGGGAAGACGAGCAGTACTTC. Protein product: CASSPPREDEQYF.

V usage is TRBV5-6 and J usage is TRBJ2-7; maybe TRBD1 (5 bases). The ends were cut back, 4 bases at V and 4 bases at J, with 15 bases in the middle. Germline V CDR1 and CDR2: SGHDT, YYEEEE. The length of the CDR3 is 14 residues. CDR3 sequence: CASSLRYRHYEQYF. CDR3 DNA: TGTGCCAGCAGCCTTCGGTACAGGCATTACGAGCAGTACTTC.

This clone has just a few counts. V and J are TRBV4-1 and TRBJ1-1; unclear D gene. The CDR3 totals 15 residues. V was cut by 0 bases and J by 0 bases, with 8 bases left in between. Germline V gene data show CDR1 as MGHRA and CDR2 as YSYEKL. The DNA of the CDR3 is TGCGCCAGCAGCCAAGAAGGGAGTCTGAACACTGAAGCTTTCTTT. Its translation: CASSQEGSLNTEAFF.

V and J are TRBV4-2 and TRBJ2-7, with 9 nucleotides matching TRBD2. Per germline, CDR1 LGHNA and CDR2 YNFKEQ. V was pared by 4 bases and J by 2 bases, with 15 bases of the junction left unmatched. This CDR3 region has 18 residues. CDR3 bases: TGTGCCAGCAGCCGAGAGGCCCCCCGACTAGCGGCCACCTACGAGCAGTACTTC. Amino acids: CASSREAPRLAATYEQYF.

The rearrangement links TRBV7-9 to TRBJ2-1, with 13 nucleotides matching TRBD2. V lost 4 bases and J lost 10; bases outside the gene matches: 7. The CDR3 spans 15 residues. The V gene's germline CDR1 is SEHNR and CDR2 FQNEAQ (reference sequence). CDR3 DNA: TGTGCCAGCAGCTGGGGACTAGCGGGACCAGGCGAGCAGTTCTTC. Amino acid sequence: CASSWGLAGPGEQFF.

The CDR3 sequence is CASSLGQGLSYEQYF. The CDR3 DNA sequence: TGTGCCAGCAGTTTGGGACAGGGACTGTCCTACGAGCAGTACTTC. The chain is built from TRBV28 and TRBJ2-7, with 9 bases aligning to TRBD1. With V trimmed by 3 bases and J by 1 base, 4 bases remained unmatched. Germline V gene sequence: CDR1 MDHEN, CDR2 SYDVKM. This CDR3 spans 15 amino acids.

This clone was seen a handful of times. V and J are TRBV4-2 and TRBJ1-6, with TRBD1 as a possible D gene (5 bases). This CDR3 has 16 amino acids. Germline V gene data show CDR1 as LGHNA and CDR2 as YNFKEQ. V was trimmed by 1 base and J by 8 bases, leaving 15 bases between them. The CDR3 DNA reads TGTGCCAGCAGCCAAGTGTCCTCAGGGTTACATTCACCCCTCCACTTT. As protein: CASSQVSSGLHSPLHF.